The following is a TCR beta chain sequence with its context. The source of the sample is a study of blood T cell repertoires in COVID-19. Germline trimming cut 5 bases from V and 3 bases from J; bases unmatched to any gene: 7. The CDR3 length is 14 residues. Germline loops: CDR1 SGHTA, CDR2 FQGNSA. Under the authors' procedure: Cell counts per sample came from amplifying reference gene primers. Sequencing was performed with immunoSEQ multiplex PCR; in TCRdb, only in-frame clones are kept and a portion is missing. D and trimming were read from the DNA, whereas the V and J calls and clone size are those reported in that table. The data show 150,000 to 200,000 clones, with almost 85% seen just once and 11% held by the top ten.

Sequenced: PBMCs or T cells enriched from blood (not recorded which). V is TRBV7-2 and J is TRBJ2-7; 7 nucleotides align to TRBD2. The sequence came from a man aged 50 to 60 who had recovered from COVID-19. In nucleotides, the CDR3 is TGTGCCAGCAGCCAAAGCCGGGGGGACTACGAGCAGTACTTC. It encodes CASSQSRGDYEQYF.